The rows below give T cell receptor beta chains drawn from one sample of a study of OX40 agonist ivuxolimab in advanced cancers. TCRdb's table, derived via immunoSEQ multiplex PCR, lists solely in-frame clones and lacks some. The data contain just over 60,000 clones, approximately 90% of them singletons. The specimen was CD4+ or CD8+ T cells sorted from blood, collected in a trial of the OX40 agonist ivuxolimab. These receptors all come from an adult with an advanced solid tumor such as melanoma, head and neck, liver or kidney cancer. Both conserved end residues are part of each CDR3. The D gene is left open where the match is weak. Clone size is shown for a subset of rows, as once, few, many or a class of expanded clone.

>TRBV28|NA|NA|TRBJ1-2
CASSLGGSRGSGYTF
TGTGCCAGCAGTTTGGGTGGTTCGCGCGGATCTGGCTACACCTTC
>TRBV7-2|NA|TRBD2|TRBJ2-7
CASSFLAGGSYEQYF
TGTGCCAGCAGCTTTTTAGCGGGAGGCTCCTACGAGCAGTACTTC
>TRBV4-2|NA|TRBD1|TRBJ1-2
CASSQLGQENYGYTF
TGTGCCAGCAGCCAACTGGGACAGGAAAACTATGGCTACACCTTC
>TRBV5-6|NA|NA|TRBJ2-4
CASSKGVGAKNIQYF
TGTGCCAGCAGCAAAGGGGTGGGGGCCAAAAACATTCAGTACTTC
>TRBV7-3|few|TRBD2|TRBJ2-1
CASSLWGLAGPSSYNEQFF
TGTGCCAGCAGCTTATGGGGACTAGCGGGACCAAGCTCCTACAATGAGCAGTTCTTC
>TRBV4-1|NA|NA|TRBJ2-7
CASSQSSSLLSSYEQYF
TGCGCCAGCAGCCAATCTTCCTCCTTACTAAGCTCCTACGAGCAGTACTTC
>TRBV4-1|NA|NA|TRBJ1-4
CASSQDGEKLFF
TGCGCCAGCAGCCAAGATGGAGAAAAACTGTTTTTT
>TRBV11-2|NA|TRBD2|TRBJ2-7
CASSLGLANTYEQYF
TGTGCCAGCAGCTTAGGACTAGCGAACACCTACGAGCAGTACTTC
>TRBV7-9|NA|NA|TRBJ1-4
CASSFPSTSSTNEKLFF
TGTGCCAGCAGCTTCCCGTCAACAAGTTCAACTAATGAAAAACTGTTTTTT
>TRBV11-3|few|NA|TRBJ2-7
CASSLGVGYEQYF
TGTGCCAGCAGCTTAGGGGTGGGCTACGAGCAGTACTTC
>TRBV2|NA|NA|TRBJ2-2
CASSALGREAPGELFF
TGTGCCAGCAGTGCTTTAGGCAGGGAAGCCCCCGGGGAGCTGTTTTTT
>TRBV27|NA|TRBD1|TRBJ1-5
CASSPGQGDNQPQHF
TGTGCCAGCAGTCCCGGACAGGGTGACAATCAGCCCCAGCATTTT
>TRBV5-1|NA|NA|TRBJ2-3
CASSPANTDTQYF
TGCGCCAGCAGCCCAGCGAACACAGATACGCAGTATTTT
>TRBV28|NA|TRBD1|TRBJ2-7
CAISHGTGMLYEQYF
TGTGCCATCTCACACGGGACAGGGATGTTGTACGAGCAGTACTTC
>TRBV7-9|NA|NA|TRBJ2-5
CASSLRTGTKETQYF
TGTGCCAGCAGCTTAAGGACCGGGACGAAAGAGACCCAGTACTTC
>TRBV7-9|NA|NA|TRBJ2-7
CASSSQTYEQYF
TGTGCCAGCAGCTCACAAACCTACGAGCAGTACTTC
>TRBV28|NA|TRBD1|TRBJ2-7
CASSSPYGQGRGEQYF
TGTGCCAGCAGTTCCCCCTACGGACAGGGCCGAGGAGAGCAGTACTTC
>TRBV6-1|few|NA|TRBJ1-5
CASLLNSNQPQHF
TGTGCCAGCTTACTGAATAGCAATCAGCCCCAGCATTTT
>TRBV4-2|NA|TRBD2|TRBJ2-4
CASSQDRGLLVAGGNIQYF
TGTGCCAGCAGCCAAGACAGGGGGCTACTGGTAGCGGGAGGCAACATTCAGTACTTC
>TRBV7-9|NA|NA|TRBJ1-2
CASSLIVNYGYTF
TGTGCCAGCAGCTTAATCGTTAACTATGGCTACACCTTC
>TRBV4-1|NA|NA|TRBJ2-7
CASSHPRGYEQYF
TGCGCCAGCAGCCACCCGAGGGGCTACGAGCAGTACTTC
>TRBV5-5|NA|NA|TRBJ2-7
CASSLAQGINEQYF
TGTGCCAGCAGCTTGGCACAGGGCATTAACGAGCAGTACTTC
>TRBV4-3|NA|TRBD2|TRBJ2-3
CASSQGTGLAGGTGGQYF
TGCGCCAGCAGCCAAGGGACCGGACTAGCGGGAGGCACAGGGGGGCAGTATTTT
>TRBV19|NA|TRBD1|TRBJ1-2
CASRTGGYGYTF
TGTGCCAGTAGGACAGGGGGCTATGGCTACACCTTC
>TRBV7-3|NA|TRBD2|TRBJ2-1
CASSLGTSGSIEEQFF
TGTGCCAGCAGCCTCGGGACTAGCGGGAGTATAGAAGAGCAGTTCTTC
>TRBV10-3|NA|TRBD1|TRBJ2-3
CAIREGQASTDTQYF
TGTGCCATCAGGGAGGGACAGGCTAGCACAGATACGCAGTATTTT
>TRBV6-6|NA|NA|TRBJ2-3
CASSYLEVTDTQYF
TGTGCCAGCAGTTACTTAGAAGTCACAGATACGCAGTATTTT
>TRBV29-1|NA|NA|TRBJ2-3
CSVTPPVLGDTQYF
TGCAGCGTGACCCCTCCGGTATTAGGGGATACGCAGTATTTT
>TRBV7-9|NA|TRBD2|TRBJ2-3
CASSHPQREGPTDTQYF
TGTGCCAGCAGCCATCCCCAACGGGAGGGCCCGACAGATACGCAGTATTTT
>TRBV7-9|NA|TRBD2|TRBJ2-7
CASSYRSGRVVSEQYF
TGTGCCAGCAGCTACCGTAGCGGGAGGGTTGTCTCCGAGCAGTACTTC
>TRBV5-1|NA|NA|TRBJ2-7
CASSPEPKSYEQYF
TGCGCCAGCAGCCCGGAACCGAAAAGCTACGAGCAGTACTTC
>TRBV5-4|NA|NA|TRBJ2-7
CASSLRDAPYEQYF
TGTGCCAGCAGCTTGCGGGACGCCCCCTACGAGCAGTACTTC
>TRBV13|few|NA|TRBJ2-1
CASSLGLIGASYNEQFF
TGTGCCAGCAGCTTAGGCCTAATCGGGGCCTCCTACAATGAGCAGTTCTTC
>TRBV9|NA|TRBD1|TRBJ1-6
CASSVSGTDNSPLHF
TGTGCCAGCAGCGTATCCGGGACAGATAATTCACCCCTCCACTTT
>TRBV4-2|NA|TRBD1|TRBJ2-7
CASSPHREDRGYEQYF
TGTGCCAGCAGCCCACACAGGGAGGACAGGGGCTACGAGCAGTACTTC
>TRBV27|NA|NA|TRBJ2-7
CASSLRDSDYEQYF
TGTGCCAGCAGTTTAAGGGACTCCGACTACGAGCAGTACTTC
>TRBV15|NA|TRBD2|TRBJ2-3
CATSRFLAGEGVSQYF
TGTGCCACCAGCAGATTCCTAGCGGGAGAGGGGGTATCGCAGTATTTT
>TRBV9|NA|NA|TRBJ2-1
CASSVALKSSYNEQFF
TGTGCCAGCAGCGTAGCTTTAAAGAGCTCCTACAATGAGCAGTTCTTC
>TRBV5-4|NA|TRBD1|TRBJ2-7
CASSLAPGGTNEQYF
TGTGCCAGCAGCTTGGCGCCAGGGGGCACGAACGAGCAGTACTTC
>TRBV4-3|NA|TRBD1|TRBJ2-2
CASSQMTGANTGELFF
TGCGCCAGCAGCCAGATGACAGGGGCGAACACCGGGGAGCTGTTTTTT
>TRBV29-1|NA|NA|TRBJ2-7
CSALGGTSYEQYF
TGCAGCGCCCTGGGCGGAACCAGCTACGAGCAGTACTTC
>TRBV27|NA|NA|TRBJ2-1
CASATGSSYNEQFF
TGTGCCAGCGCCACAGGGAGCTCCTACAATGAGCAGTTCTTC
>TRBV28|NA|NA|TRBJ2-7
CASSLLRQGYEQYF
TGTGCCAGCAGTTTATTACGGCAGGGCTACGAGCAGTACTTC